These 27 T cell receptor beta chains were sequenced from one sample in a study of cytomegalovirus exposure and HLA in healthy donors (dated by TCRdb to the late 2010s). The library was made by the immunoSEQ multiplex PCR assay. TCRdb mirrors the immuneACCESS table, restricted to in-frame sequences. Some clones are absent from its copies; in checked studies, under half trace to an unresolved V gene, and the reason for the others is unknown. For this sample there are around 300,000 clones; nearly 90% appear just once. Approximately 0.9% of the sample is in the top ten clones. The sequenced material came from PBMCs. The receptors derive from a man aged 25 to 40 in good health and CMV-seronegative.

The chain has TRBV5-1 and TRBJ2-3; D might be TRBD2 (5 bases). CDR3 length: 16 amino acids. CDR1 SGHRS and CDR2 YFSETQ come from the germline V gene. Trimming took off 5 bases at V and 2 bases at J, with 18 bases between the two ends. The CDR3 loop is CASRISPLGLTDTQYF. The CDR3 bases are TGCGCCAGCAGGATCTCCCCCCTTGGACTCACAGATACGCAGTATTTT. Filled out from reference TRBV5-1 and TRBJ2-3, the complete variable domain reads KAGVTQTPRYLIKTRGQQVTLSCSPISGHRSVSWYQQTPGQGLQFLFEYFSETQRNKGNFPGRFSGRQFSNSRSEMNVSTLELGDSALYLCASRISPLGLTDTQYFGPGTRLTVL.

The chain uses TRBV5-1 and TRBJ1-3; D uncertain. CDR1 is SGHRS and CDR2 is YFSETQ in the germline V gene. This CDR3 is built from 13 residues. V was pared by 4 bases and J by 0 bases, with 5 bases between. CDR3 in DNA: TGCGCCAGCAGCCCAGACTCTGGAAACACCATATATTTT. This translates into CASSPDSGNTIYF.

The gene calls are TRBV5-4 and TRBJ2-5; no clear D gene. V lost 0 bases and J 2 bases, leaving 11 bases between the germline ends. Germline CDR1 SGHNT, CDR2 YYREEE (reference sequence). CDR3 size: 15 residues. The CDR3: CASSLVDRVQETQYF. CDR3 coding DNA: TGTGCCAGCAGCTTGGTTGATCGCGTACAAGAGACCCAGTACTTC.

This sequence joins TRBV19 and TRBJ2-3; D remains ambiguous. The CDR3 has 14 residues. Trimming cost V 4 bases and J 0 bases, with 8 bases left between them. Germline CDR1 reads LNHDA; CDR2 reads SQIVND (reference sequence). The CDR3 DNA follows: TGTGCCAGTAGTACTAGGATGAGCACAGATACGCAGTATTTT. It specifies CASSTRMSTDTQYF. The full variable domain, with the rest looked up from reference TRBV19 and TRBJ2-3, is DGGITQSPKYLFRKEGQNVTLSCEQNLNHDAMYWYRQDPGQGLRLIYYSQIVNDFQKGDIAEGYSVSREKKESFPLTVTSAQKNPTAFYLCASSTRMSTDTQYFGPGTRLTVL.

The rearrangement joins TRBV6-5 to TRBJ2-1; 12 bases match TRBD2. The CDR3 length is 15 residues. Looked up from germline, CDR1 is MNHEY and CDR2 is SVGAGI. V was clipped by 5 bases and J by 10 bases; unmatched bases: 9. CDR3: CASSALAGGAGEQFF. The CDR3 DNA reads as TGTGCCAGCAGTGCACTAGCGGGGGGAGCAGGAGAGCAGTTCTTC.

The rearrangement uses TRBV4-1 and TRBJ2-5, with 9 positions matching TRBD1. The germline V gene encodes CDR1 MGHRA and CDR2 YSYEKL. Trimming at V came to 4 bases and at J to 2 bases, leaving 5 bases not matched to a gene. CDR3 length: 15 amino acids. CDR3 nucleotides: TGCGCCAGCAGCCTTACAGGGGGCATACAAGAGACCCAGTACTTC. Encoded protein: CASSLTGGIQETQYF.

The chain employs TRBV4-1 and TRBJ2-7; 7 bases agree with TRBD1. The CDR3 contains 15 residues. CDR1 MGHRA and CDR2 YSYEKL come from the germline V gene. The J segment lost 2 bases and the V segment lost 2 bases, leaving 6 bases of the junction unmatched. CDR3 nucleotides: TGCGCCAGCAGCCAAAGACAGGGTGCGGCCTACGAGCAGTACTTC. It codes for CASSQRQGAAYEQYF.

This chain connects TRBV15 to TRBJ1-1; tentative D call: TRBD1 (6 bases). There are 14 residues in the CDR3. With 2 bases removed from V and 5 bases from J, the gap between germline ends came to 12 bases. Germline CDR1 LNHNV, CDR2 YYDKDF (reference sequence). The CDR3 region is CATSRTGRGTEAFF. CDR3 bases: TGTGCCACCAGCAGAACAGGGAGAGGGACTGAAGCTTTCTTT. Complete variable domain (other parts from reference TRBV15 and TRBJ1-1): DAMVIQNPRYQVTQFGKPVTLSCSQTLNHNVMYWYQQKSSQAPKLLFHYYDKDFNNEADTPDNFQSRRPNTSFCFLDIRSPGLGDTAMYLCATSRTGRGTEAFFGQGTRLTVV.

The sample holds a few counts of this clone. The rearrangement joins TRBV7-9 to TRBJ1-1; D unclear. The CDR3 is 14 amino acids. The V end lost 1 base, the J end lost 4 bases, and 10 bases lay between the germline ends. Germline CDR1 reads SEHNR; CDR2 reads FQNEAQ (reference sequence). The CDR3 loop reads CASSLVTGGTEAFF. The CDR3 coding sequence is TGTGCCAGCAGCTTAGTTACTGGCGGCACTGAAGCTTTCTTT.

The CDR3 protein is CASSQREGLANEKLFF. CDR3 DNA sequence: TGCGCCAGCAGCCAGAGGGAAGGGTTGGCTAATGAAAAACTGTTTTTT. The chain links TRBV4-3 to TRBJ1-4; D is uncertain. The V gene's germline CDR1 is LGHNA and CDR2 YSLEER. The CDR3 has 16 residues. Trimming took 3 bases from V and 3 from J, leaving 14 bases between them.

This sequence joins TRBV5-1 and TRBJ2-2, with TRBD1 matching 9 bases. V was pared by 0 bases and J by 6 bases, with 6 bases of the junction left unmatched. The germline CDR1 and CDR2 sequences are SGHRS and YFSETQ. This CDR3 region has 16 residues. CDR3 sequence: CASSLAQGQGSGELFF. CDR3 DNA sequence: TGCGCCAGCAGCTTGGCCCAGGGACAGGGTTCCGGGGAGCTGTTTTTT.

The chain employs TRBV2 and TRBJ1-6; 11 bases match TRBD1. The CDR3 is 19 residues long. V trimming: 6 bases; J trimming: 5 bases; junction bases outside the gene matches: 15. Per germline, CDR1 SNHLY and CDR2 FYNNEI. CDR3 protein: CASSPDRGPRKSNNSPLHF. The CDR3 nucleotides are TGTGCCAGCAGCCCGGACAGGGGGCCTCGGAAATCGAATAATTCACCCCTCCACTTT.

The chain carries TRBV13 and TRBJ1-3; 8 positions agree with TRBD1. CDR3 length: 16 residues. Unmatched junction bases numbered 10, after V lost 5 bases and J lost 4 bases. Germline lookup yields CDR1 PRHDT and CDR2 FYEKMQ (reference sequence). The CDR3 loop reads CASSRTDRGSGNTIYF. Here the CDR3 DNA reads TGTGCCAGCAGCCGAACCGACAGGGGTTCAGGAAACACCATATATTTT. The full variable domain, rest sourced from reference TRBV13 and TRBJ1-3, is AAGVIQSPRHLIKEKRETATLKCYPIPRHDTVYWYQQGPGQDPQFLISFYEKMQSDKGSIPDRFSAQQFSDYHSELNMSSLELGDSALYFCASSRTDRGSGNTIYFGEGSWLTVV.

CDR3 nucleotides: TGTGCCAGCAGCGGGGACAGGGGGCTGCGGGGAGCTGAAGCTTTCTTT. Amino acids: CASSGDRGLRGAEAFF. This chain joins TRBV7-6 and TRBJ1-1, with 12 bases fitting TRBD1. The CDR3 is made up of 16 amino acids. Trimming cost V 5 bases and J 6 bases; bases outside gene matches: 10. Germline V gene sequence: CDR1 SGHVS, CDR2 FNYEAQ.

V usage is TRBV19 and J usage is TRBJ2-2; the D is unclear. CDR3 size: 12 residues. CDR1 and CDR2 from the germline V gene are LNHDA and SQIVND (reference sequence). The ends were cut back, 8 bases at V and 3 bases at J, with 7 bases in the middle. In DNA form, the CDR3 reads TGTGCCAGTGTCGGTCACACCGGGGAGCTGTTTTTT. It yields the protein CASVGHTGELFF. Full variable domain (remainder filled in from reference TRBV19 and TRBJ2-2): DGGITQSPKYLFRKEGQNVTLSCEQNLNHDAMYWYRQDPGQGLRLIYYSQIVNDFQKGDIAEGYSVSREKKESFPLTVTSAQKNPTAFYLCASVGHTGELFFGEGSRLTVL.

V gene TRBV27 combines with J gene TRBJ2-4; TRBD1 is a possible D gene (5 bases). CDR1 and CDR2 from the germline V gene are MNHEY and SMNVEV (reference sequence). This CDR3 is 11 amino acids long. With 8 bases removed from V and 6 bases from J, the gap between germline ends came to 8 bases. The CDR3 DNA sequence: TGTGCCAGCGGACAAGGAAACATTCAGTACTTC. Protein product: CASGQGNIQYF.

CDR3 loop: CASSRPTSGVSSSEQFF. The CDR3 nucleotides read TGTGCCAGTAGTAGGCCAACTAGCGGGGTGTCCAGCAGTGAGCAGTTCTTC. V usage is TRBV19 and J usage is TRBJ2-1; 10 bases are a match to TRBD2. J gave up 9 bases and V 4 bases, and 15 bases lay outside the gene matches. The germline gives CDR1 LNHDA, CDR2 SQIVND (reference sequence). This CDR3 is built from 17 residues.

This clone was observed once. The V and J genes are TRBV27 and TRBJ2-1, with 14 nucleotides matching TRBD2. J gave up 0 bases and V 6 bases, and 7 bases lay outside the gene matches. Germline CDR1 MNHEY, CDR2 SMNVEV (reference sequence). This CDR3 spans 18 amino acids. The CDR3 region is CASRETSGGVSSYNEQFF. In DNA form, the CDR3 reads TGTGCCAGCAGGGAGACTAGCGGGGGGGTCAGCTCCTACAATGAGCAGTTCTTC.

The rearrangement links TRBV2 to TRBJ1-3; TRBD1 is a possible D gene (5 bases). Germline CDR1 reads SNHLY; CDR2 reads FYNNEI. The CDR3 contains 15 residues. Trimming stripped 6 bases from V and 4 bases from J, with 16 bases between. The CDR3 nucleotides read TGTGCCAGCAGCCCCCTGGGGCAGGGAGGAAACACCATATATTTT. This gives the protein CASSPLGQGGNTIYF.

The chain carries TRBV5-5 and TRBJ2-2; 12 bases line up with TRBD2. The length of the CDR3 is 16 residues. Looked up from germline, CDR1 is SGHKS and CDR2 is YYEKEE (reference sequence). With V trimmed by 4 bases and J by 6 bases, 7 bases remained unmatched. CDR3 coding DNA: TGTGCCAGCAGCCCTAGCGGGGGGGCGTGGGCCGGGGAGCTGTTTTTT. Translating it yields CASSPSGGAWAGELFF.

The rearrangement joins TRBV6-1 to TRBJ1-2; a weak D match, TRBD1 (5 bases). This CDR3 has 12 residues. Germline V gives CDR1 MNHNS, CDR2 SASEGT. With 7 bases removed from V and 4 bases from J, the gap between germline ends came to 10 bases. CDR3 nucleotides: TGTGCCAGCATGGGACTTACCTATGGCTACACCTTC. It codes for CASMGLTYGYTF.

The V call is TRBV19, the J call TRBJ2-4; 7 bases are shared with TRBD1. There are 13 residues in the CDR3. Germline loops: CDR1 LNHDA, CDR2 SQIVND (reference sequence). V shed 6 bases, J shed 7 bases, and the junction held 6 bases outside the gene matches. The CDR3 DNA is TGTGCCAGTAGCCCGACAGGGTGGAACATTCAGTACTTC. This sequence encodes CASSPTGWNIQYF.

V is TRBV6-6 and J is TRBJ2-7, with a possible D match to TRBD1 (6 bases). V lost 0 bases and J 3 bases, leaving 12 bases between the germline ends. This CDR3 spans 15 amino acids. CDR1 is MNHNY, CDR2 SVGAGI, per germline (reference sequence). CDR3 in DNA: TGTGCCAGCAGTTACTCTAAACAACAGGGCTACGAGCAGTACTTC. Translating it yields CASSYSKQQGYEQYF.

This clone was detected a few times. The V call is TRBV18, the J call TRBJ1-2, with D unresolved. The ends were cut back, 3 bases at V and 8 bases at J, with 13 bases in the middle. Germline CDR1 reads KGHSH; CDR2 reads LQKENI. The CDR3 spans 13 residues. CDR3: CASSPDSPKGYTF. The CDR3 DNA is TGTGCCAGCTCACCTGACTCGCCGAAGGGCTACACCTTC.

This rearrangement joins TRBV4-3 to TRBJ1-6, with unresolved D. Germline CDR1 LGHNA, CDR2 YSLEER. The length of the CDR3 is 12 residues. V gave up 2 bases and J gave up 10 bases, with 6 bases separating them. DNA for the CDR3: TGCGCCAGCAGCCAACTAGGATCACCCCTCCACTTT. Translation gives CASSQLGSPLHF.

The J gene is TRBJ1-2, the V gene TRBV4-1; 9 nucleotides agree with TRBD1. With V trimmed by 4 bases and J by 8 bases, 14 bases remained unmatched. The V gene's germline CDR1 is MGHRA and CDR2 YSYEKL. The CDR3 contains 16 residues. This chain's CDR3 is CASSPPNTGGIRGYTF. The CDR3 region has the DNA TGCGCCAGCAGCCCGCCAAACACAGGGGGCATAAGAGGCTACACCTTC.

The CDR3 reads CASSQLYRGRNEQFF. The CDR3 DNA follows: TGCGCCAGCAGCCAATTGTACAGGGGACGAAATGAGCAGTTCTTC. This rearrangement joins TRBV4-1 to TRBJ2-1, with TRBD1 matching 7 bases. The CDR3 extends over 15 amino acids. Losses at the gene ends were 2 bases for V and 7 bases for J; bases not matched to a gene: 8. CDR1 and CDR2 (germline): MGHRA, YSYEKL.